The next 29 T cell receptor beta chains were all read from a single sample in a study of Ad26.COV2.S vaccination and SARS-CoV-2 variants. Measured with immunoSEQ multiplex PCR; TCRdb has only the in-frame clones, and not every one. The sample contains approximately 420,000 clones, more than 85% of which appear only once. Treatment described: around 19 received Ad26.COV2.S at low or high dose, single or two shots; about five received placebo; per-sample allocation not given. Day 63 following the first vaccine or placebo injection was when the samples were taken. Specimen: peripheral blood, collected in a trial of Ad26.COV2.S vaccine versus placebo. These receptors were obtained from a person between 18 and 65 years old who received the Ad26.COV2.S COVID-19 vaccine or a placebo.

The chain has TRBV2 and TRBJ2-5; D is uncertain. CDR1 is SNHLY and CDR2 is FYNNEI in the germline V gene. The CDR3 loop spans 13 amino acids. Trimming removed 4 bases from V and 4 bases from J, with 10 bases in between. DNA of the CDR3: TGTGCCAGCAGTGCACTGCGTAGAGAGACCCAGTACTTC. Amino acid sequence: CASSALRRETQYF. The entire variable domain, with the rest obtained from reference TRBV2 and TRBJ2-5, is as follows: EPEVTQTPSHQVTQMGQEVILRCVPISNHLYFYWYRQILGQKVEFLVSFYNNEISEKSEIFDDQFSVERPDGSNFTLKIRSTKLEDSAMYFCASSALRRETQYFGPGTRLLVL.

The gene calls are TRBV18 and TRBJ2-7; the D gene is possibly TRBD2 (5 bases). The CDR3 extends over 14 amino acids. Trimming removed 2 bases from V and 6 bases from J, with 14 bases in between. Germline assignment: CDR1 KGHSH and CDR2 LQKENI. The CDR3 sequence is CASSPVERAGEQYF. DNA of the CDR3: TGTGCCAGCTCACCAGTCGAAAGGGCGGGCGAGCAGTACTTC.

The gene calls are TRBV7-2 and TRBJ2-7; D could derive from TRBD1 or TRBD2 (6 bases each). V gave up 6 bases and J gave up 3 bases, with 12 bases separating them. The CDR3 loop spans 13 amino acids. The germline gives CDR1 SGHTA, CDR2 FQGNSA. The CDR3 sequence is CASSYREVYEQYF. The CDR3 nucleotides are TGTGCCAGCAGTTACAGGGAGGTCTACGAGCAGTACTTC.

The chain employs TRBV4-1 and TRBJ2-3; 7 bases map to TRBD1. From germline, CDR1 is MGHRA and CDR2 YSYEKL. Unmatched junction bases numbered 4, after V lost 0 bases and J lost 7 bases. The CDR3 length is 14 residues. This CDR3 reads CASSQEQTGNTQYF. The CDR3 region has the DNA TGCGCCAGCAGCCAAGAGCAGACAGGGAATACGCAGTATTTT.

The chain recombines TRBV6-4 with TRBJ1-1; weak D call: TRBD1 (5 bases). This CDR3 comprises 14 residues. Germline V gene sequence: CDR1 MRHNA, CDR2 SNTAGT. The germline V and J ends were trimmed by 6 bases and 3 bases, with 14 bases remaining between them. CDR3 nucleotide sequence: TGTGCCAGCAGCATGGACTGGGGGGACACTGAAGCTTTCTTT. Translation: CASSMDWGDTEAFF.

The chain joins TRBV5-1 to TRBJ1-2; 10 nucleotides match TRBD1. The CDR3 totals 16 residues. Germline V CDR1 and CDR2: SGHRS, YFSETQ. Germline trimming cut 4 bases from V and 4 bases from J; bases unmatched to any gene: 10. In nucleotides, the CDR3 is TGCGCCAGCAGCCTTCAGACAGGGGGCCAGGGCTATGGCTACACCTTC. It encodes CASSLQTGGQGYGYTF.

V gene TRBV5-1 combines with J gene TRBJ2-3, with 12 bases identical to TRBD1. The CDR3 spans 17 residues. The germline CDR1 and CDR2 sequences are SGHRS and YFSETQ. The V and J ends lost 3 bases and 5 bases, in that order; junction bases with no gene match: 10. The CDR3 loop reads CASSSSPGQGALDTQYF. The CDR3 nucleotides read TGCGCCAGCAGCTCCTCACCGGGACAGGGGGCCTTAGATACGCAGTATTTT.

V gene TRBV18 combines with J gene TRBJ1-1, with D tentatively TRBD1 (5 bases). V lost 4 bases and J lost 0, with 9 bases in between. Germline values: CDR1 KGHSH, CDR2 LQKENI. The CDR3 contains 14 residues. This CDR3 is CASSLGGMNTEAFF. The CDR3 nucleotides are TGTGCCAGCTCACTTGGGGGAATGAACACTGAAGCTTTCTTT.

There are many counts of this clone. The J gene is TRBJ2-7, the V gene TRBV23-1, with 9 bases identical to TRBD2. TRBV23-1 is noted as an ORF with a role that remains uncertain. The V segment lost 3 bases and the J segment 6 bases; nucleotides outside the gene matches: 9. The CDR3 loop spans 15 amino acids. The CDR3 loop reads CASSHGTSPLVEQYF. Here the CDR3 DNA reads TGCGCCAGCAGTCATGGGACTAGCCCGCTTGTCGAGCAGTACTTC.

The chain is built from TRBV5-6 and TRBJ2-7; 8 nucleotides match TRBD1. V was pared by 3 bases and J by 5 bases, with 1 base of the junction left unmatched. CDR1 is SGHDT, CDR2 YYEEEE, per germline. The CDR3 covers 12 residues. CDR3 bases: TGTGCCAGCAGCTGGACAGGGAACGAGCAGTACTTC. This codes for CASSWTGNEQYF. Supplemented by reference TRBV5-6 and TRBJ2-7, the full variable domain reads DAGVTQSPTHLIKTRGQQVTLRCSPKSGHDTVSWYQQALGQGPQFIFQYYEEEERQRGNFPDRFSGHQFPNYSSELNVNALLLGDSALYLCASSWTGNEQYFGPGTRLTVT.

The chain joins TRBV5-1 to TRBJ1-6; D possibly corresponds to TRBD1 (6 bases). The germline V gene encodes CDR1 SGHRS and CDR2 YFSETQ. The CDR3 runs to 14 residues. Trimming cost V 3 bases and J 6 bases, with 10 bases left between them. The CDR3, as DNA: TGCGCCAGCAGCTCAGGGGAGGGTAATTCACCCCTCCACTTT. It is translated as CASSSGEGNSPLHF.

The V gene is TRBV10-1, the J gene TRBJ2-7; 9 nucleotides align to TRBD1. The CDR3 is 14 residues long. CDR1 is WNHNN, CDR2 SYGVQD, per germline (reference sequence). The V segment lost 5 bases and the J segment 3 bases; nucleotides outside the gene matches: 5. The chain's CDR3 is CASSPGQGIYEQYF. Written as DNA, the CDR3 is TGCGCCAGCAGTCCGGGACAGGGTATCTACGAGCAGTACTTC.

The gene calls are TRBV12-3 or TRBV12-4 and TRBJ2-7; 9 nucleotides align to TRBD1. The V and J ends lost 4 bases and 7 bases, in that order; junction bases with no gene match: 5. The CDR3 length is 13 residues. The CDR3 region is CASSSRQGGEQYF. CDR3 coding DNA: TGTGCCAGCAGTTCCCGACAGGGGGGGGAGCAGTACTTC.

The chain recombines TRBV5-1 with TRBJ2-7; 8 nucleotides agree with TRBD1. CDR3 length: 14 amino acids. Germline-derived CDR1 and CDR2 are SGHRS and YFSETQ. The J segment lost 0 bases and the V segment lost 3 bases, leaving 2 bases of the junction unmatched. CDR3 loop: CASSWTGSSYEQYF. As DNA, the CDR3 is TGCGCCAGCAGCTGGACAGGGTCCTCCTACGAGCAGTACTTC.

The gene calls are TRBV28 and TRBJ2-1; the match to TRBD2 covers 9 bases. Germline V gene data show CDR1 as MDHEN and CDR2 as SYDVKM. The CDR3 extends over 16 amino acids. J was trimmed by 0 bases and V by 6 bases; bases with no gene match: 6. CDR3 sequence reads: CASSRKAGGSYNEQFF. The CDR3 DNA follows: TGTGCCAGCAGCCGAAAAGCGGGGGGCTCCTACAATGAGCAGTTCTTC.

This sequence joins TRBV24-1 and TRBJ1-1; D call uncertain. The CDR3 totals 14 residues. Germline V gene data show CDR1 as KGHDR and CDR2 as SFDVKD. Trimming pared 7 bases from V and 2 bases from J, leaving 13 bases between. CDR3 loop: CATRPRLGNTEAFF. CDR3 sequence (DNA): TGTGCCACCAGGCCCCGATTGGGAAACACTGAAGCTTTCTTT.

The chain is built from TRBV24-1 and TRBJ2-3, with TRBD2 matching 10 bases. CDR3 length equals 14 residues. The germline V gene encodes CDR1 KGHDR and CDR2 SFDVKD. V shed 9 bases and J 0 bases; nucleotides not matched to a gene: 2. CDR3 nucleotides: TGTGCCACCCGAGCGGGGGGGAGCACAGATACGCAGTATTTT. Translation: CATRAGGSTDTQYF.

The gene calls are TRBV5-1 and TRBJ2-3; D unclear. Germline lookup yields CDR1 SGHRS and CDR2 YFSETQ. The V end was cut by 0 bases, the J end by 5 bases, with 16 bases between. The CDR3 spans 16 residues. The CDR3 loop reads CASSLGAFSLIDTQYF. As DNA, the CDR3 is TGCGCCAGCAGCTTGGGGGCTTTTAGTCTTATAGATACGCAGTATTTT.

This clone was seen a few times. Other nucleotide sequences from this sample produce the same CDR3. The genes are TRBV7-8 and TRBJ2-2; no clear D. V was shortened by 1 base and J by 0 bases, with 6 bases between the two germline ends. Germline V gives CDR1 SGHVS, CDR2 FQNEAQ. The CDR3 extends over 15 amino acids. The CDR3 is CASSLGPANTGELFF. CDR3 in DNA: TGTGCCAGCAGCTTAGGCCCGGCGAACACCGGGGAGCTGTTTTTT.

As regards this clone: The same CDR3 arises from other DNA sequences in this sample as well. This chain connects TRBV15 to TRBJ1-5; D is uncertain. The germline CDR1 and CDR2 sequences are LNHNV and YYDKDF (reference sequence). This CDR3 region has 12 residues. V was shortened by 1 base and J by 7 bases, with 5 bases between the two germline ends. CDR3: CATSRGEQPQHF. The CDR3 bases are TGTGCCACCAGCAGAGGGGAGCAGCCCCAGCATTTT.

The rearrangement uses TRBV10-3 and TRBJ1-1; D is perhaps TRBD1 (6 bases). Deletions cut 3 bases from V and 5 bases from J, with 10 bases between. Per the germline V gene, CDR1 is ENHRY and CDR2 is SYGVKD. The CDR3 has 13 amino acids. This CDR3 reads CAISDGQTTEAFF. CDR3 coding DNA: TGTGCCATCAGTGATGGACAGACAACTGAAGCTTTCTTT.

This chain uses TRBV28 with TRBJ1-4; tentatively, D is TRBD1 (5 bases). V was trimmed by 6 bases and J by 7 bases, leaving 15 bases between them. Germline-derived CDR1 and CDR2 are MDHEN and SYDVKM. The CDR3 has 14 residues. CDR3 loop: CASSLTDDSEKLFF. The CDR3 DNA follows: TGTGCCAGCAGCTTGACAGACGACTCTGAAAAACTGTTTTTT.

A word on this clone: Since a much larger clone is just one base distant, this may be a read error. The chain has TRBV5-6 and TRBJ1-2, with a tentative D call TRBD1 (5 bases). Germline lookup yields CDR1 SGHDT and CDR2 YYEEEE. V was pared by 4 bases and J by 4 bases, with 11 bases between. CDR3 length: 13 amino acids. The CDR3 loop reads CASSPGTVYGYTF. The CDR3 DNA follows: TGTGCCAGCAGCCCCGGGACGGTCTATGGCTACACCTTC.

The CDR3 DNA follows: TGTGCCAGCAGTTCTCTATTGGACAGGGGAGATACGCAGTATTTT. It encodes CASSSLLDRGDTQYF. The chain recombines TRBV7-6 with TRBJ2-3, with 9 bases fitting TRBD1. Germline V gives CDR1 SGHVS, CDR2 FNYEAQ. The CDR3 contains 15 residues. Trimming removed 6 bases from V and 5 bases from J; junction bases left unmatched: 9.

In its sample, this clone was seen once. V usage is TRBV4-3 and J usage is TRBJ1-2, with TRBD1 identical over 8 bases. V trimming: 4 bases; J trimming: 3 bases; junction bases outside the gene matches: 10. This CDR3 has 16 residues. From germline, CDR1 is LGHNA and CDR2 YSLEER. In DNA, the CDR3 is TGCGCCAGCAGCCTAAACCCGGGACAGGCGGACTATGGCTACACCTTC. Amino acid sequence: CASSLNPGQADYGYTF.

The rearrangement links TRBV12-5 to TRBJ1-2; 7 bases match TRBD1. Germline CDR1 is LGHNT and CDR2 is FRNRAP. This CDR3 has 14 amino acids. V dropped 5 bases and J dropped 6; count of bases not matched to a gene: 9. The CDR3 is CASGNSGTADGYTF. The CDR3 bases are TGTGCTAGTGGTAACTCCGGGACAGCCGATGGCTACACCTTC.

Concerning this clone itself: In the same sample, other DNA sequences code for this CDR3. The CDR3 region has the DNA TGTGCCAGCAGTTTTGGTGGGACTGAAGCTTTCTTT. This codes for CASSFGGTEAFF. V usage is TRBV12-3 or TRBV12-4 and J usage is TRBJ1-1; D gene uncertain. V lost 3 bases to trimming and J lost 5 bases, with 7 bases between them. This CDR3 is built from 12 residues.

The chain uses TRBV27 and TRBJ2-7; a weak D match, TRBD1 (6 bases). Germline V gives CDR1 MNHEY, CDR2 SMNVEV (reference sequence). The CDR3 covers 19 residues. V dropped 8 bases and J dropped 1 base, with 30 bases sitting between them. In nucleotides, the CDR3 is TGTGCCAGCCTAAAGAAAGACAGCAAGACAGGTCTTCTATCCTACGAGCAGTACTTC. Its protein is CASLKKDSKTGLLSYEQYF.

CDR3 amino acids: CASPGLCCVSPLHF. CDR3 in DNA: TGTGCCAGCCCGGGGTTGTGTTGTGTCTCACCCCTCCACTTT. The chain combines TRBV7-9 with TRBJ1-6; D is undetermined. V lost 8 bases and J lost 10, with 18 bases in between. The CDR3 is 14 amino acids. The germline V gene encodes CDR1 SEHNR and CDR2 FQNEAQ (reference sequence).